This T cell receptor beta chain came from a study of identical twins. Study outcomes and limitations: The abundant beta clonotypes from cord blood had fewer insertions, and memory repertoires had none of this.

The CDR3 is 22 amino acids. Germline V gives CDR1 MGHRA, CDR2 YSYEKL. V was pared by 1 base and J by 3 bases, with 19 bases of the junction left unmatched. Via MiXCR, TCRdb re-called the 5' RACE reads, giving one row per CDR3 protein. Among some 730,000 distinct CDR3 sequences, about 20% were seen once, and the ten largest hold 13%. This clonotype has just a few counts. The antigen is not known. The sample was also reused in another study, on T cells expressing NK-cell markers.

The sample consisted of PBMCs. This chain joins TRBV4-1 and TRBJ2-2; 11 bases align to TRBD2. This TCR was recovered from a woman younger than 30 in good health. The DNA for the CDR3 is TGCGCCAGCAGCCAAGGGTGGACCGGGTCAACTAGCGGGAGTTTTCACACCGGGGAGCTGTTTTTT. Translation: CASSQGWTGSTSGSFHTGELFF.